Each of the 10 T cell receptor beta chains below was sequenced from the same sample in a study of PD-1 blockade in classical Hodgkin lymphoma. The protocol was immunoSEQ multiplex PCR, while the TCRdb copy is restricted to in-frame clones and leaves out a portion. The repertoire holds 70,000 or so clones, with under 95% as singletons. Relapse was seen in all patients after autologous stem cell transplantation, and brentuximab vedotin exposure was variable. The specimen comprised peripheral blood mononuclear cells (PBMCs), sampled at baseline. Receptors originate from a human donor with classical Hodgkin lymphoma.

The chain has TRBV10-3 and TRBJ2-3, with TRBD2 identical over 7 bases. There are 12 residues in the CDR3. V trimming: 5 bases; J trimming: 6 bases; junction bases outside the gene matches: 2. The germline V gene has CDR1 ENHRY and CDR2 SYGVKD. The CDR3 sequence: CAISRGGDTQYF. In DNA form, the CDR3 reads TGTGCCATCAGTCGGGGAGGGGATACGCAGTATTTT.

This clone is a singleton in its sample. The chain has TRBV27 and TRBJ2-7; 8 bases agree with TRBD1. The CDR3 totals 18 residues. The V gene end was trimmed by 3 bases and the J gene end by 0 bases; junction bases not matched to a gene: 13. CDR1 and CDR2 from the germline V gene are MNHEY and SMNVEV (reference sequence). The CDR3 coding sequence is TGTGCCAGCAGTTTTAACCGGGACAGGCAGACTTTCTCCTACGAGCAGTACTTC. Translated, it gives CASSFNRDRQTFSYEQYF.

This clone was counted once. DNA for the CDR3: TGTGCCAGCTCACCACCGTCTTTAGGGTACGATGAGCAGTTCTTC. Its translation: CASSPPSLGYDEQFF. The chain is built from TRBV18 and TRBJ2-1; D gene uncertain. Trimming pared 0 bases from V and 8 bases from J, leaving 14 bases between. Per the germline V gene, CDR1 is KGHSH and CDR2 is LQKENI. The CDR3 is 15 residues long. Looking up the rest from reference TRBV18 and TRBJ2-1 gives the full variable domain: NAGVMQNPRHLVRRRGQEARLRCSPMKGHSHVYWYRQLPEEGLKFMVYLQKENIIDESGMPKERFSAEFPKEGPSILRIQQVVRGDSAAYFCASSPPSLGYDEQFFGPGTRLTVL.

The V call is TRBV21-1, the J call TRBJ1-1; TRBD1 is the table's D call, not checked against the DNA. TRBV21-1 has pseudogene status. CDR3 length: 13 residues. The CDR3 nucleotides are TGTGCCAGCAGAGCGGACAGGGCGACTGAAGCTTTCTTT. It yields the protein CASRADRATEAFF.

The chain recombines TRBV7-3 with TRBJ2-1, with 7 nucleotides matching TRBD2. With V trimmed by 5 bases and J by 1 base, 11 bases remained unmatched. This CDR3 has 17 amino acids. Germline lookup yields CDR1 SGHTA and CDR2 FQGTGA. The CDR3 nucleotides read TGTGCCAGCAGCCCCATTGGGGGGGGAGGTTCCTACAATGAGCAGTTCTTC. Translating gives CASSPIGGGGSYNEQFF.

For the CDR3, the DNA is TGTGCCAGCAGCTTAAACAGGGATAACTATGGCTACACCTTC. It specifies CASSLNRDNYGYTF. This chain connects TRBV13 to TRBJ1-2; D perhaps matches TRBD1 (6 bases). Germline V gene sequence: CDR1 PRHDT, CDR2 FYEKMQ (reference sequence). The CDR3 spans 14 residues. Trimming took 2 bases from V and 1 from J, leaving 8 bases between them.

The chain employs TRBV29-1 and TRBJ2-5, with a weak D call TRBD1 (5 bases). V lost 5 bases to trimming and J lost 4 bases, with 11 bases between them. CDR1 is SQVTM and CDR2 is ANQGSEA in the germline V gene. The length of the CDR3 is 12 residues. The CDR3 loop reads CSVPGNGETQYF. For the CDR3, the DNA is TGCAGCGTTCCAGGGAACGGAGAGACCCAGTACTTC.

V gene TRBV5-1 combines with J gene TRBJ2-5; TRBD1 matches 7 bases. The length of the CDR3 is 15 residues. V trimming: 4 bases; J trimming: 1 base; junction bases outside the gene matches: 7. Germline V gives CDR1 SGHRS, CDR2 YFSETQ. This chain's CDR3 is CASSPQTGTQETQYF. The DNA of the CDR3 is TGCGCCAGCAGCCCGCAGACAGGGACCCAAGAGACCCAGTACTTC.

The gene calls are TRBV30 and TRBJ2-7; D is ambiguous. This CDR3 spans 13 amino acids. The V end lost 1 base, the J end lost 2 bases, and 9 bases lay between the germline ends. Germline CDR1 GTSNPN, CDR2 SVGIG (reference sequence). As DNA, the CDR3 is TGTGCCTGGAGTGGGAGTGACACCTACGAGCAGTACTTC. Translated, it gives CAWSGSDTYEQYF.

This clone was detected only once. The J gene is TRBJ2-1, the V gene TRBV7-8; 12 nucleotides match TRBD2. The CDR3 sequence is 18 residues long. V lost 2 bases to trimming and J lost 9 bases; unmatched junction nucleotides: 14. Germline V gives CDR1 SGHVS, CDR2 FQNEAQ. Here the CDR3 reads CASSLSSGGAGVIFEQFF. For the CDR3, the DNA is TGTGCCAGCAGCTTATCTAGCGGGGGGGCCGGAGTGATCTTTGAGCAGTTCTTC.